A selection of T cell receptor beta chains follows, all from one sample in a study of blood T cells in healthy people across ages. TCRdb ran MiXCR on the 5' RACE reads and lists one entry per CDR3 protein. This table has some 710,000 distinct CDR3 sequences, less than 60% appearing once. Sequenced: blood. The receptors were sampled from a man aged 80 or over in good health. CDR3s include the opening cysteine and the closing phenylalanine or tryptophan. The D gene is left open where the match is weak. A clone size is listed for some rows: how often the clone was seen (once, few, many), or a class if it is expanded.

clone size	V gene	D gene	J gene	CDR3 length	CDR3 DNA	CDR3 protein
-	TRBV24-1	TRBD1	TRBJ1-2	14	TGTGCCACCAGTGACCTCGACAGGGACTATGGCTACACCTTC	CATSDLDRDYGYTF
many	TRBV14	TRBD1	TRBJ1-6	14	TGTGCCAGCAGCCAGAACAGGGGAGGTTCACCCCTCCACTTT	CASSQNRGGSPLHF
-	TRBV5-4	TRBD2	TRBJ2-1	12	TGTACCAGCAGCACGACTAGCCCGGAGCAGTTCTTC	CTSSTTSPEQFF
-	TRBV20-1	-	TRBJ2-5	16	TGCAGTGCTCTCGGGCGAGCGCCCCGAGGGTACAATGAGCAGTACTTC	CSALGRAPRGYNEQYF
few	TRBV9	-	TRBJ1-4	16	TGTGCCAGCAGCGTAGGGGAGGAAGCTCGGAATGAAAAACTGTTTTTT	CASSVGEEARNEKLFF
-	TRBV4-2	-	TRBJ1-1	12	TGTGCCAGCAGCCAAGAGGAGACGGTTGCTTTCTTT	CASSQEETVAFF
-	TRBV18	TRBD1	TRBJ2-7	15	TGTGCCAGCTCACACGGACAGGACACTTGGCACGAGCAGTACTTC	CASSHGQDTWHEQYF
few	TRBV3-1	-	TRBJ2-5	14	TGTGCCAGCAGCCAAGGCGGGGCCGGGGAGACCCAGTACTTC	CASSQGGAGETQYF
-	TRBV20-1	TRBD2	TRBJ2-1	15	TGCAGTGCTAGAGGGACTAGCGGGGCCAACAATGAGCAGTTCTTC	CSARGTSGANNEQFF
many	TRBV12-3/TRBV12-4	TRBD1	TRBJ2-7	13	TGTGCCAGCAAACAGACAGGGGACTACGAGCAGTACTTC	CASKQTGDYEQYF
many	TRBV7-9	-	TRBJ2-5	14	TGTGCCAGCAGCTACGGGGTTAGAGGAGAGACCCAGTACTTC	CASSYGVRGETQYF
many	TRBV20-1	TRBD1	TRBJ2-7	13	TGCAGTGCGAGAAAGACAGGGTCCTACGAGCAGTACTTC	CSARKTGSYEQYF
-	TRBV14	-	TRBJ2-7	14	TGTGCCAGCAGTAGAATGGGGGGTAGCTACGAGCAGTACTTC	CASSRMGGSYEQYF
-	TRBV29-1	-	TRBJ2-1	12	TGCAGCGTTGACGGGACCGCAGATGAGCAGTTCTTC	CSVDGTADEQFF
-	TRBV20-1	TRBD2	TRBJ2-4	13	TGCAGTGCTAGGACTAGCGGCAAAAACATTCAGTACTTC	CSARTSGKNIQYF
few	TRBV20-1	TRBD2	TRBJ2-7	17	TGCAGTGCTAGAGATTATGGACTAGCGGGAGAGTCCTACGAGCAGTACTTC	CSARDYGLAGESYEQYF
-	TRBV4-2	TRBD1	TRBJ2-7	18	TGTGCCAGCAGCCAAGATCTGAACCCACAGGGGGCGCACGACGAGCGGTACTTC	CASSQDLNPQGAHDERYF
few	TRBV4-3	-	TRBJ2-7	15	TGCGCCAGCAGCCAAGACCGGACCGTTTTCTACGAGCAGTACTTC	CASSQDRTVFYEQYF
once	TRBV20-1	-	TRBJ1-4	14	TGCAGTGCTAGGGGGATGGAGGGATATGAAAAACTGTTTTTT	CSARGMEGYEKLFF
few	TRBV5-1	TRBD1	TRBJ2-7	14	TGCGCCAGCAGCTCGGGACAGGGGCTGGGCGAGCAGTACTTC	CASSSGQGLGEQYF
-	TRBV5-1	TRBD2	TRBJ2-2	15	TGCGCCAGCAGCTTGAGCGGGAGTCCCACCGGGGAGCTGTTTTTT	CASSLSGSPTGELFF
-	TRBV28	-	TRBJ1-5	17	TGTGCCAGCAGCCGAGGACGGGGTCATGGTAGCAATCAGCCCCAGCATTTT	CASSRGRGHGSNQPQHF
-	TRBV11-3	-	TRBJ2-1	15	TGTGCCAGCAGCTTATACTCCCGGGATGACAATGAGCAGTTCTTC	CASSLYSRDDNEQFF
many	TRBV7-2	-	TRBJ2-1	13	TGTGCCAGCAGCTTAGGGACCTACAATGAGCAGTTCTTC	CASSLGTYNEQFF
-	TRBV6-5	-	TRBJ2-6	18	TGTGCCAGCAGTTCTCTACAGGGAGGGTGGCCTGGGGCCAACGTCCTGACTTTC	CASSSLQGGWPGANVLTF
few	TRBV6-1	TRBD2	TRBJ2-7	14	TGTGCCAGCAGTGACAGCGGGAGAGCCTACGAGCAGTACTTC	CASSDSGRAYEQYF
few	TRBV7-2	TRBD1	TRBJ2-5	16	TGTGCCAGCACTGGTTTCGACAGGGGGTGGCTAGAGACCCAGTACTTC	CASTGFDRGWLETQYF
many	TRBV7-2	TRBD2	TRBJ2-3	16	TGTGCCAGCAGCTCTAGCGGGGGATTTAGCACAGATACGCAGTATTTT	CASSSSGGFSTDTQYF
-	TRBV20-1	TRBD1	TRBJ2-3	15	TGCAGTGCAACCGCTGGGACAGGGACAACAGATACGCTGTATTTT	CSATAGTGTTDTLYF